This T cell receptor beta chain was identified during a study of cytomegalovirus exposure and HLA in healthy donors. Study-wide findings and caveats: In a later analysis, HLA-C alleles had the fewest associated TCRs, DRB1 alleles the most.

In regard to this clone: The antigen is undetermined.

The germline gives CDR1 SSHAT, CDR2 FNYEAQ (reference sequence). V gave up 5 bases and J gave up 6 bases; unmatched junction bases: 11. The CDR3 totals 15 residues. PCR involved 60 Vbeta and 13 Jbeta primers. The method was immunoSEQ multiplex PCR; TCRdb's version includes in-frame clones alone and lacks a portion of them. The sample holds about 40,000 clones. The material sequenced was PBMCs. This clonotype was obtained from a young man in good health and CMV-seronegative. The rearrangement links TRBV7-7 to TRBJ2-7; TRBD1 aligns across 9 bases. The CDR3 DNA reads TGTGCCAGCAGCCTTACCCGGGACAGGGCTGGCGAGCAGTACTTC. Protein product: CASSLTRDRAGEQYF.